This T cell receptor (beta chain) was recovered during a study of CD8 T cells in ankylosing spondylitis. Findings and caveats of the study: From matched ankylosing spondylitis synovial fluid, disease-linked clones were reportedly recovered at significantly enriched levels. Clones linked with disease were CD8+ and fairly uncommon in the peripheral blood. Both synovial fluid and blood in reactive arthritis had previously been reported to carry some motif variants.

The TCR beta libraries were generated through quantitative 5'-RACE incorporating molecular barcodes. TCRdb analysed the 5' RACE reads with MiXCR anew, one entry per CDR3 protein. Among about 340,000 distinct CDR3 sequences, approximately 20% were seen once, and the ten largest hold around 14%. The CDR3 sequence is 19 residues long. Germline V gives CDR1 KGHDR, CDR2 SFDVKD. V shed 4 bases and J 5 bases; nucleotides not matched to a gene: 13. This clonotype was found a few times. Antigen unknown. The sequence derives from a male donor with ankylosing spondylitis or in good health (not recorded which). This chain joins TRBV24-1 and TRBJ2-1, with 13 bases fitting TRBD2. Sequencing was done on a sample of blood, either unsorted or a sorted T cell fraction (not recorded which). CDR3 residues: CATSDPKLAGGLLDNEQFF. The CDR3 coding sequence is TGTGCCACCAGTGACCCAAAACTAGCGGGGGGGCTCCTGGACAATGAGCAGTTCTTC.